This entry features one TCR beta chain sequence. This specimen belongs to a study of T cell changes during pregnancy in multiple sclerosis. The table came from immunoSEQ multiplex PCR; TCRdb's copy has only in-frame clones and leaves some out. The profile covers 85,000 to 100,000 clones, with more than 85% appearing a single time and about 1.6% taken by the ten largest. The specimen comprised peripheral blood, sampled in the first trimester of pregnancy. This receptor was obtained from a female donor with multiple sclerosis, enrolled in a pregnancy study.

The CDR3 here is CATAPPGGGYTF. Written as DNA, the CDR3 is TGTGCCACGGCCCCCCCGGGGGGCGGCTACACCTTC. The chain recombines TRBV7-9 with TRBJ1-2; tentatively, D is TRBD1 (6 bases). Trimming pared 10 bases from V and 8 bases from J, leaving 17 bases between. CDR1 and CDR2 (germline): SEHNR, FQNEAQ (reference sequence). The CDR3 contains 12 residues. Full variable domain (remainder filled in from reference TRBV7-9 and TRBJ1-2): DTGVSQNPRHKITKRGQNVTFRCDPISEHNRLYWYRQTLGQGPEFLTYFQNEAQLEKSRLLSDRFSAERPKGSFSTLEIQRTEQGDSAMYLCATAPPGGGYTFGSGTRLTVV.